A selection of T cell receptor beta chains follows, all from one sample in a study of blood T cell repertoires in COVID-19. Sequenced by immunoSEQ multiplex PCR; TCRdb stores in-frame clones only, minus some. The sample lists around 80,000 clones, roughly 80% occurring once. Sequences were obtained from peripheral blood. The receptors come from a woman aged 80 or over with active or convalescent COVID-19. CDR3s include the opening cysteine and the closing phenylalanine or tryptophan. A D gene is named only where the DNA matches it firmly. Clone size is stated in some rows and not others, as once, few, many or a class when expanded.

clone_size | j_call | v_call | d_call | cdr3_nt | cdr3_aa
- | TRBJ1-2 | TRBV24-1 | TRBD1 | TGTGCCACCAGTGATTCTCGGACAGGGGAATCTGATGGCTACACCTTC | CATSDSRTGESDGYTF
- | TRBJ1-4 | TRBV19 | TRBD1 | TGTGCCAGTAGTTTCTACCGGGACAGCGGTGAAAAACTGTTTTTT | CASSFYRDSGEKLFF
- | TRBJ1-4 | TRBV21-1 | - | TGTGCCAGCAGTGAGCGGCAGGGGTGGGAAAAACTGTTTTTT | CASSERQGWEKLFF
few | TRBJ1-5 | TRBV5-8 | - | TGTGCCAGCAGCCGGGGTCAGATAAATCAGCCCCAGCATTTT | CASSRGQINQPQHF
once | TRBJ1-6 | TRBV7-3 | - | TGTGCCAGCAGCTTGCGCTCCACCTCCTATAATTCACCCCTCCACTTT | CASSLRSTSYNSPLHF
once | TRBJ2-1 | TRBV7-8 | TRBD1 | TGTGCCAGCAGCTTAGACAGGGGACCCTACAATGAGCAGTTCTTC | CASSLDRGPYNEQFF
- | TRBJ1-1 | TRBV3-1/TRBV3-2 | TRBD1 | TGTGCCAGCAGCCAAGGGAGTCACAGGGGGGGAGCTTTCTTT | CASSQGSHRGGAFF
- | TRBJ1-2 | TRBV19 | - | TGTGCCGCAGGAAGCAACTATGGCTACACCTTC | CAAGSNYGYTF
- | TRBJ2-3 | TRBV19 | - | TGTGCCAGTAGCGTCAGGGGGGCCACAGATACGCAGTATTTT | CASSVRGATDTQYF
- | TRBJ2-1 | TRBV6-2/TRBV6-3 | - | TGTGCCAGCAGTTATGGGAGTACCTACAATGAGCAGTTCTTC | CASSYGSTYNEQFF
- | TRBJ2-1 | TRBV28 | TRBD2 | TGTGCCAGCAGTCCCGGGACTAGCGGGGGAAAACAGTTCTTC | CASSPGTSGGKQFF
- | TRBJ1-5 | TRBV6-1 | - | TGTGCCAGCAGTGAATCACGGGGGCAGCCCCAGCATTTT | CASSESRGQPQHF
- | TRBJ1-5 | TRBV7-9 | - | TGTGCCAGCAGCTTAGCGGCTGTGGATCAGCCCCAGCATTTT | CASSLAAVDQPQHF
- | TRBJ2-7 | TRBV7-2 | TRBD2 | TGTGCCAGCAGCTTAGTGGGACTAGCGGGAGGAAGTAGAGGGCGAGAGCAGTACTTC | CASSLVGLAGGSRGREQYF
- | TRBJ1-5 | TRBV28 | - | TGTGCCAGCAGAAAGACAGAGAAATATAGCAATCAGCCCCAGCATTTT | CASRKTEKYSNQPQHF
- | TRBJ1-1 | TRBV6-5 | - | TGTGCCAGCAGTTACTTTCGGACAGATGAAGCTTTCTTT | CASSYFRTDEAFF
once | TRBJ2-3 | TRBV6-6 | TRBD2 | TGTGCCAGCAGTCAGAACTACGGGGGGGCCCTCACAGATACGCAGTATTTT | CASSQNYGGALTDTQYF
- | TRBJ2-5 | TRBV7-2 | - | TGTGCCAGCAGCCGCTCGAGGGTTCAAGAGACCCAGTACTTC | CASSRSRVQETQYF
- | TRBJ1-6 | TRBV5-5 | - | TGTGCCAGCACCCGAGACGGTGGGCCTGCTTCACCCCTCCACTTT | CASTRDGGPASPLHF
- | TRBJ1-2 | TRBV28 | - | TGTGCCAGCAGTTCTCTTGGAGGGGCGGCCTATGGCTACACCTTC | CASSSLGGAAYGYTF
- | TRBJ2-2 | TRBV2 | TRBD2 | TGTGCCACCACCCGGGCCGGGGGGGGCGTGGACACCGGGGAGCTGTTTTTT | CATTRAGGGVDTGELFF
- | TRBJ2-3 | TRBV2 | - | TGTGCCCTGGGGGGAAAATTCACAGATACGCAGTATTTT | CALGGKFTDTQYF
- | TRBJ2-7 | TRBV28 | - | TGTGCCAGCAGTCTAGCAGGTATCGGATACGAGCAGTACTTC | CASSLAGIGYEQYF
- | TRBJ2-6 | TRBV4-3 | - | TGCGCCAGCAGCGTTTCAGGGAACTCTGGGGCCAACGTCCTGACTTTC | CASSVSGNSGANVLTF
- | TRBJ2-1 | TRBV27 | - | TGTGCCAGCAGTTTATTTTCAGGGATCGATGAGCAGTTCTTC | CASSLFSGIDEQFF
once | TRBJ1-6 | TRBV7-9 | TRBD1 | TGTGCCAGCAGCCTCGACAGGGATTCACCCCTCCACTTT | CASSLDRDSPLHF
- | TRBJ1-1 | TRBV6-5 | - | TGTGCCAGCAGCTTAGACAACAATGAAGCTTTCTTT | CASSLDNNEAFF
- | TRBJ2-7 | TRBV2 | - | TGTGCCAGCAAAACAGATTCCTACGAGCAGTACTTC | CASKTDSYEQYF
- | TRBJ2-7 | TRBV18 | - | TGTGCCAGCTCACCACCGGCCAACGAGCAGTACTTC | CASSPPANEQYF
- | TRBJ1-1 | TRBV4-1 | - | TGCGCCAGCAGCCAACGGGACAAGAGGGGATGGGTGAACACTGAAGCTTTCTTT | CASSQRDKRGWVNTEAFF
- | TRBJ2-1 | TRBV6-2/TRBV6-3 | - | TGTGCCAGCAGTTACTTCCCAGCGGGCTCCTACAATGAGCAGTTCTTC | CASSYFPAGSYNEQFF
- | TRBJ1-2 | TRBV6-5 | - | TGTGCCAGCAGCATGGGAGGGGGGTATGGCTACACCTTC | CASSMGGGYGYTF
- | TRBJ2-3 | TRBV7-7 | - | TGTGCCAGCAGCTCCCTCTCTGGCCAGGGGAATACGCAGTATTTT | CASSSLSGQGNTQYF
once | TRBJ1-5 | TRBV19 | TRBD1 | TGTGCCAGTAGTAAGGGACAGGGTTTTAATCAGCCCCAGCATTTT | CASSKGQGFNQPQHF
- | TRBJ2-2 | TRBV5-1 | - | TGCGCCAGCTTACCGGGCTCGGGAGCGAACACCGGGGAGCTGTTTTTT | CASLPGSGANTGELFF
- | TRBJ1-5 | TRBV20-1 | - | TGCAGTGCTAGTGCAGGGCTGGTTCAGCCCCAGCATTTT | CSASAGLVQPQHF